This T cell receptor beta chain is drawn from a study of T cells in Graves' hyperthyroidism and ophthalmopathy. Patients were excluded because of uncontrolled infection, other autoimmune disease, pregnancy or lactation. TCR beta CDR3 region amplification was performed from RNA transcripts. A set of HTBI primers served as the primers for a first-round RT-PCR of the TCR CDR3. MiXCR, applied by TCRdb to the multiplex PCR reads, yields one record per CDR3 protein. In the table there are approximately 380,000 distinct CDR3 sequences, about 18% of which are singletons. Comment on this clonotype: Its antigen is unknown.

Study-wide findings and caveats: Blood also carried most thyroid clonotypes expanded above 0.001. Ophthalmopathy and stable hyperthyroidism were told apart by a 13 V-J model.

Germline CDR1 and CDR2: SQVTM and ANQGSEA. The V gene lost 1 base and the J gene lost 1 base, with 7 bases spanning the gap. The CDR3 length is 14 residues. The J gene is TRBJ2-2, the V gene TRBV29-1; D remains ambiguous. This TCR came from a man younger than 35 with Graves' ophthalmopathy. The sequencing sample was made of blood. Here the CDR3 DNA reads TGCAGCGTTGAAGGACAATTGAACACCGGGGAGCTGTTTTTT. Translating gives CSVEGQLNTGELFF.